This TCR beta chain emerged from a study of lymphopenia after photon versus proton radiotherapy. Overall study findings and caveats: Better survival with proton therapy was suggested as possible, not demonstrated.

Remarks on this clone: What it recognizes is unknown.

Per the germline V gene, CDR1 is SGHAT and CDR2 is FQNNGV. The CDR3 length is 16 residues. J lost 2 bases, V lost 6 bases, and 3 bases had no gene match. Sequencing used immunoSEQ multiplex PCR; TCRdb keeps in-frame clones, though not all of them. Of roughly 64,000 clones in the sample, about nine tenths were seen once. Sequences were derived from peripheral blood, sampled from a patient treated with proton-based radiotherapy. This TCR came from a man aged 80 or over with esophageal cancer. The chain combines TRBV11-2 with TRBJ2-3; TRBD2 agrees at 15 bases. CDR3 sequence: CASRGLAGGLTDTQYF. As DNA, the CDR3 is TGTGCCAGCAGGGGACTAGCGGGGGGCCTCACAGATACGCAGTATTTT.